This section outlines one TCR beta chain sequence together with its context. The source of the sample is a study of T cell clonotyping in hematopoietic cell transplantation. Method: immunoSEQ multiplex PCR; TCRdb's copy keeps in-frame clones and lacks some. The sample lists about 21,000 clones; 75% to 90% were seen once. Time point denoted: recipient sample about 28 days before transplant, after cytoreduction. The CDR3 length is 11 residues. Trimming shortened V by 5 bases and J by 5 bases, and 6 bases separated the two germline ends. Germline lookup yields CDR1 SGHAT and CDR2 FQNNGV. Sequencing was performed on peripheral blood mononuclear cells, taken before stem cell transplant. The V gene is TRBV11-2, the J gene TRBJ2-5, with no clear D. This receptor was identified in a man between 18 and 29 years old with biphenotypic leukemia. Some clones in this sample may be carry-over from other donors' samples. The CDR3 nucleotides read TGTGCCAGCAGCCCCCGGGAGACCCAGTACTTC. This encodes CASSPRETQYF.